This T cell receptor beta chain was identified during a study of cytomegalovirus exposure and HLA in healthy donors (dated by TCRdb to about 2017). Some background on the complete study: A later analysis indicated that the 130 or so validation repertoires were generated on the platform also employed for the approximately 690 repertoires of the first cohort. The study aimed to test whether cataloging public T cell receptors could reveal signatures of past pathogen exposure. A separate validation cohort of about 110 different subjects was used in addition to the 666-subject first cohort. The study combined high-throughput TCR immunosequencing, statistical association of individual TCRs with disease status, and machine learning to predict cytomegalovirus infection status. Study-level results and caveats: The validation cohort had no HLA typing available for a later analysis, so co-occurrence within that cohort was assessed over all 120 or so repertoires. In the study, 150 to 200 TCR beta chains were listed as associated with cytomegalovirus. In both the original and validation cohorts, the classifier was reported to diagnose cytomegalovirus status with high specificity and sensitivity. Three of the identified cytomegalovirus-associated TCR beta chains were confirmed in vitro to be specific for cytomegalovirus antigens. Across donors, most TCR sequences were observed very rarely, whereas some public TCRs were present in many individuals. In a later analysis, TCRs clustered in the first cohort were found to also tend to co-occur in the 130 or so validation repertoires, with 90% to 95% of cluster scores above 0. It was suggested by the authors that the approach could potentially be generalized to other disease states and immunological phenotypes.

The library came from the immunoSEQ multiplex PCR assay. The source study handled its data this way. A statistical classification framework was developed to diagnose cytomegalovirus status using the catalog of TCR beta chain sequences. Drawn from immuneACCESS, this table holds only the in-frame rearrangements with V and J called that TCRdb kept. Clones are partly lost; checked studies trace under half to an unresolved V gene and leave the rest unexplained. That table gives V, J and clone size, and the DNA gave D and trimming. A total of about 63,000 clones appear in this sample, 89% of them only once. The ten largest clones capture over 1% of the sample. Comments on this clone: Its target antigen remains unknown. There are no base qualities to consult, and no much larger clone falls within one base.

The donors belonged to the validation cohort of approximately 130 subjects, which was separate from the 666-subject first cohort. V and J lose 0 bases and 0 bases, and a span of 7 bases separates them. The CDR3 sequence holds 15 residues, the cysteine and phenylalanine included. Just the 45-base CDR3 DNA is kept, in frame starting at base 1. The germline V gene (reference sequence) yields SGHNT for CDR1 and YYREEE for CDR2. The sequenced sample was PBMCs. The chain joins TRBV5-4 to TRBJ1-5; the D gene is perhaps TRBD1, on 5 matching bases. This sequence was found in a woman in her late teens or twenties in good health and CMV-seronegative. CDR3 loop: CASSLGGTSNQPQHF. The DNA is TGTGCCAGCAGCTTGGGGGGCACTAGCAATCAGCCCCAGCATTTT.